The 14 T cell receptor beta chains below all came from one sample that was sequenced in a study of T cell responses to AZD1222 COVID-19 vaccine. The repertoire was sequenced with immunoSEQ multiplex PCR; TCRdb's copy has only in-frame clones and lacks some. The sample has 90,000 to 130,000 clones; about 90% are singletons. The sample consisted of peripheral blood, taken on day 0 of AZD1222 vaccination. The source of these receptors is an adult in good health.

The count of this clone is one. This chain joins TRBV19 and TRBJ1-2; D is undetermined. Germline CDR1 is LNHDA and CDR2 is SQIVND (reference sequence). Trimming left V 5 bases short and J 5 bases short, with 21 bases between. The CDR3 length is 16 residues. The CDR3 here is CASSPSWTVQGYGYTF. The CDR3, as DNA: TGTGCCAGTAGTCCCTCTTGGACGGTACAAGGGTATGGCTACACCTTC.

V usage is TRBV6-6 and J usage is TRBJ2-3; possible D gene TRBD2, 6 bases. V shed 5 bases and J shed 6 bases, with 24 bases lying between them. The CDR3 is 17 residues long. Looked up from germline, CDR1 is MNHNY and CDR2 is SVGAGI (reference sequence). CDR3 region: CASSPLGKAGREDTQYF. CDR3 sequence (DNA): TGTGCCAGCAGTCCCCTTGGGAAGGCGGGAAGGGAGGATACGCAGTATTTT.

The V and J genes are TRBV20-1 and TRBJ2-7; D is tentatively TRBD1 or TRBD2 (5 bases each). The CDR3 runs 12 residues. Trimming stripped 3 bases from V and 3 bases from J, with 9 bases between. Germline values: CDR1 DFQATT, CDR2 SNEGSKA (reference sequence). This CDR3 reads CSASSGLYEQYF. The CDR3 nucleotides read TGCAGTGCTAGTTCGGGGCTCTACGAGCAGTACTTC.

The genes are TRBV2 and TRBJ1-2, with 10 bases fitting TRBD1. Germline trimming cut 6 bases from V and 3 bases from J; bases unmatched to any gene: 7. This CDR3 has 15 amino acids. Germline assignment: CDR1 SNHLY and CDR2 FYNNEI. CDR3 in amino acids: CASRLRQGAYYGYTF. The CDR3 DNA sequence: TGTGCCAGCAGATTGAGACAGGGGGCTTACTATGGCTACACCTTC.

This chain uses TRBV18 with TRBJ2-5; 7 bases agree with TRBD1. The V gene end was trimmed by 3 bases and the J gene end by 1 base; junction bases not matched to a gene: 5. CDR1 and CDR2 from the germline V gene are KGHSH and LQKENI. The CDR3 loop spans 15 amino acids. CDR3 sequence reads: CASSPWTGRQETQYF. The CDR3 DNA follows: TGTGCCAGCTCACCGTGGACAGGCCGCCAAGAGACCCAGTACTTC.

V and J are TRBV7-9 and TRBJ1-4; D is uncertain. The germline CDR1 and CDR2 sequences are SEHNR and FQNEAQ (reference sequence). The CDR3 spans 13 residues. With 3 bases removed from V and 8 bases from J, the gap between germline ends came to 10 bases. The CDR3 sequence: CASSFRQWEKLFF. The CDR3 nucleotides read TGTGCCAGCAGCTTTCGGCAGTGGGAAAAACTGTTTTTT. Full variable domain (outside the CDR3, taken from reference TRBV7-9 and TRBJ1-4): DTGVSQNPRHKITKRGQNVTFRCDPISEHNRLYWYRQTLGQGPEFLTYFQNEAQLEKSRLLSDRFSAERPKGSFSTLEIQRTEQGDSAMYLCASSFRQWEKLFFGSGTQLSVL.

This rearrangement joins TRBV7-3 to TRBJ2-2; tentative D call: TRBD2 (6 bases). V was shortened by 4 bases and J by 2 bases, with 8 bases between the two germline ends. Germline CDR1 is SGHTA and CDR2 is FQGTGA. This CDR3 comprises 14 residues. The CDR3 DNA reads as TGTGCCAGCAGCTACGGGACTAACACCGGGGAGCTGTTTTTT. Its protein is CASSYGTNTGELFF.

The chain is built from TRBV27 and TRBJ1-2; TRBD1 agrees at 7 bases. The germline V gene has CDR1 MNHEY and CDR2 SMNVEV (reference sequence). This CDR3 region has 14 residues. V gave up 7 bases and J gave up 7 bases; unmatched junction bases: 12. The CDR3 sequence: CASTNSDRNGGYTF. CDR3 DNA: TGTGCCAGCACGAACTCGGACAGGAACGGTGGCTACACCTTC.

This chain links TRBV5-1 with TRBJ1-6; 8 positions agree with TRBD1. Germline loops: CDR1 SGHRS, CDR2 YFSETQ. After removal of 2 bases from V and 9 bases from J, the junction contained 4 bases not matched to a gene. This CDR3 spans 14 amino acids. This CDR3 is CASSLQGVGSPLHF. In DNA form, the CDR3 reads TGCGCCAGCAGCTTACAGGGGGTAGGTTCACCCCTCCACTTT. The full variable domain, in which reference TRBV5-1 and TRBJ1-6 provide the parts outside the CDR3, is KAGVTQTPRYLIKTRGQQVTLSCSPISGHRSVSWYQQTPGQGLQFLFEYFSETQRNKGNFPGRFSGRQFSNSRSEMNVSTLELGDSALYLCASSLQGVGSPLHFGNGTRLTVT.

The chain links TRBV18 to TRBJ1-5; possibly TRBD1 for D (5 bases). The CDR3 is 14 residues long. CDR1 is KGHSH, CDR2 LQKENI, per germline. Deletions cut 7 bases from V and 1 base from J, with 11 bases between. Here the CDR3 DNA reads TGTGCCAGCTGGGGGGGATTAAGCAATCAGCCCCAGCATTTT. Translation: CASWGGLSNQPQHF.

The rearrangement links TRBV28 to TRBJ2-7, with TRBD2 matching over 11 bases. Germline values: CDR1 MDHEN, CDR2 SYDVKM. J gave up 3 bases and V 4 bases, and 8 bases lay outside the gene matches. CDR3 size: 16 residues. This chain's CDR3 is CASSSPGLAGHYEQYF. The CDR3 DNA reads as TGTGCCAGCAGTTCTCCCGGACTAGCGGGCCACTACGAGCAGTACTTC.

This clone appeared a few times. The chain employs TRBV27 and TRBJ2-7, with 7 positions matching TRBD2. Germline V CDR1 and CDR2: MNHEY, SMNVEV (reference sequence). With 8 bases clipped from V and 3 bases from J, the junction kept 1 base outside the gene matches. The CDR3 has 11 residues. CDR3 in DNA: TGTGCCAGCTGGGGGGGCTACGAGCAGTACTTC. It translates to CASWGGYEQYF.

This sequence joins TRBV10-3 and TRBJ1-2; D call uncertain. The V and J ends lost 6 bases and 5 bases respectively, with 10 bases between them. Germline assignment: CDR1 ENHRY and CDR2 SYGVKD. The CDR3 length is 12 residues. CDR3 in DNA: TGTGCCATCAGCAGGACGGATTATGGCTACACCTTC. This encodes CAISRTDYGYTF.

The chain links TRBV7-9 to TRBJ2-2, with 11 bases lining up with TRBD2. Germline assignment: CDR1 SEHNR and CDR2 FQNEAQ (reference sequence). V lost 9 bases, J lost 6 bases, and 12 bases stayed unmatched. This CDR3 contains 16 residues. The CDR3 DNA is TGTGCCAGTAGCAGGCCGACTAGCGGGATAGCCGGGGAGCTGTTTTTT. Translation gives CASSRPTSGIAGELFF.